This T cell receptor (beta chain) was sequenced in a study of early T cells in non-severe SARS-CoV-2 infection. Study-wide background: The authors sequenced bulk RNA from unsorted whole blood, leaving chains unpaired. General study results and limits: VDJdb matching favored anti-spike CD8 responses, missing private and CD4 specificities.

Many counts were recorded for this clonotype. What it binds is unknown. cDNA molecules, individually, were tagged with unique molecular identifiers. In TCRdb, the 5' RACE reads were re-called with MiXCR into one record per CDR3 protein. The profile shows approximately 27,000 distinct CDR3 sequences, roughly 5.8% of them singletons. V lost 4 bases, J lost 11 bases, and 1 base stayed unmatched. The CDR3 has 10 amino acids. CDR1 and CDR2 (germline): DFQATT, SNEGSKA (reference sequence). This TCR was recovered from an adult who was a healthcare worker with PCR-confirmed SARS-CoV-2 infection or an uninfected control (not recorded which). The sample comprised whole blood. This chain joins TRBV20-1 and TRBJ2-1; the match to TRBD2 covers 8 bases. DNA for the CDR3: TGCAGTGCTATAGCGGGACAGCAGTTCTTC. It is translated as CSAIAGQQFF.